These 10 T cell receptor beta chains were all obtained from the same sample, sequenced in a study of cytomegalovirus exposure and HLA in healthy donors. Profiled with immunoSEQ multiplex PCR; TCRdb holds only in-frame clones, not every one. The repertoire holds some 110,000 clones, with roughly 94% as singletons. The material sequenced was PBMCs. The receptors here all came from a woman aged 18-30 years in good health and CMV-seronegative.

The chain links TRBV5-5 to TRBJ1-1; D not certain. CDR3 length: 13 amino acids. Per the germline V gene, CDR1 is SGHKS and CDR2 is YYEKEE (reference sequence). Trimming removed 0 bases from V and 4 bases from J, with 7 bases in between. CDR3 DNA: TGTGCCAGCAGCTTGGGCGGATCCACTGAAGCTTTCTTT. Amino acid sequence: CASSLGGSTEAFF.

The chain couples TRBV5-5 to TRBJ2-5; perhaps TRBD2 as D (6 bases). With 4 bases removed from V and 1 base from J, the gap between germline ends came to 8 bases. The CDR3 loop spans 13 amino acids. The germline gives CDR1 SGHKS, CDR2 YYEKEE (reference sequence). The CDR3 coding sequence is TGTGCCAGCAGCATGGGAGGCCAAGAGACCCAGTACTTC. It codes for CASSMGGQETQYF.

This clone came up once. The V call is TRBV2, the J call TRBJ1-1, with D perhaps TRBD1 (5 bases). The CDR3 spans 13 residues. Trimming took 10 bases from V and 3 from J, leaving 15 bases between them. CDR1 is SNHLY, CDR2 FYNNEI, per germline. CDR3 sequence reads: CATTSTGYTEAFF. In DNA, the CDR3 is TGTGCCACCACCTCCACAGGTTACACTGAAGCTTTCTTT.

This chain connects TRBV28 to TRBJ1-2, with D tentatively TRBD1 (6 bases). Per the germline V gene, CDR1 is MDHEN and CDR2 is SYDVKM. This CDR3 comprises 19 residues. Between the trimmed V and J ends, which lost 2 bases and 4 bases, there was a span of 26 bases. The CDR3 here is CASSLGGRGRGSILYGYTF. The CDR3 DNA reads TGTGCCAGCAGTTTAGGGGGGAGGGGCAGGGGCTCTATTCTCTATGGCTACACCTTC.

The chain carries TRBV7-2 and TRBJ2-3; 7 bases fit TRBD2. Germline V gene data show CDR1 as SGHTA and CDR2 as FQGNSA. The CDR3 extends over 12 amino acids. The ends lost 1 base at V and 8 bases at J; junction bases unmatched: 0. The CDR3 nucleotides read TGTGCCAGCAGCTTAGGGGAGGGTACGCAGTATTTT. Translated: CASSLGEGTQYF.

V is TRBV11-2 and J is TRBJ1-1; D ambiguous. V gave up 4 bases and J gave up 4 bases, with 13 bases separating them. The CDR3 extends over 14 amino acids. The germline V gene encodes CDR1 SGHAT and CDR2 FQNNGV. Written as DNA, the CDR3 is TGTGCCAGCAGCTACAATGAGGCGGGCACTGAAGCTTTCTTT. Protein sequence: CASSYNEAGTEAFF. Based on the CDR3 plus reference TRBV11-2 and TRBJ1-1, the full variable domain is EAGVAQSPRYKIIEKRQSVAFWCNPISGHATLYWYQQILGQGPKLLIQFQNNGVVDDSQLPKDRFSAERLKGVDSTLKIQPAKLEDSAVYLCASSYNEAGTEAFFGQGTRLTVV.

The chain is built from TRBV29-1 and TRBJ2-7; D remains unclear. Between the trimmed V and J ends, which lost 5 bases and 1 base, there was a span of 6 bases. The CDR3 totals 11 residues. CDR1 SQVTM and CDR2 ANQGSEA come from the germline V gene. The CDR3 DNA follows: TGCAGCGTTCAGGAATCCTACGAGCAGTACTTC. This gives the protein CSVQESYEQYF.

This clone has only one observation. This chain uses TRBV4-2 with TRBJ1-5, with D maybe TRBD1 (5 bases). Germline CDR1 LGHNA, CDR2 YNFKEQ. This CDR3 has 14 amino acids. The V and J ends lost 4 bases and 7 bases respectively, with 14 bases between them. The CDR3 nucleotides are TGTGCCAGCAGCCTGGCGGGCGGGGGACAGCCCCAGCATTTT. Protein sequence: CASSLAGGGQPQHF.

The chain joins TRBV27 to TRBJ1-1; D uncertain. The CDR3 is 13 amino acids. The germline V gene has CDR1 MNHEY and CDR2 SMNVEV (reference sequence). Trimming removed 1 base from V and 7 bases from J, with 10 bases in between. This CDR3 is CASSLLVGSEAFF. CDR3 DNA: TGTGCCAGCAGTTTATTGGTGGGGAGTGAAGCTTTCTTT.

CDR3 residues: CASSPLGGFTEAFF. CDR3 coding DNA: TGTGCCAGCAGCCCCTTGGGGGGATTCACTGAAGCTTTCTTT. The chain combines TRBV7-9 with TRBJ1-1; D is perhaps TRBD1 (5 bases). CDR1 SEHNR and CDR2 FQNEAQ come from the germline V gene (reference sequence). The CDR3 sequence is 14 residues long. Trimming left V 5 bases short and J 4 bases short, with 14 bases between.